A selection of T cell receptor beta chains follows, all from one sample in a study of early T cells in non-severe SARS-CoV-2 infection. TCRdb analysed the 5' RACE reads with MiXCR anew, one entry per CDR3 protein. Found here are about 49,000 distinct CDR3 sequences, about 4.6% of them singletons; the top ten hold under 6.5%. Sequences were obtained from whole blood. The origin of the receptors is an adult who was a healthcare worker with PCR-confirmed SARS-CoV-2 infection or an uninfected control (not recorded which). CDR3s include the opening cysteine and the closing phenylalanine or tryptophan. The order of the fields is V gene, D gene, CDR3 length, J gene, clone size, CDR3 DNA, CDR3 protein. D genes are given only for firm matches. The size field is filled for only some rows; it gives once, few, many or a size class.

TRBV12-5	.	14	TRBJ2-3	many	TGTGCTAGTGGGTTGACAGGTCCCGCAGATACGCAGTATTTT	CASGLTGPADTQYF
TRBV20-1	.	13	TRBJ2-3	.	TGCAGTGCTACAGAGTGGGACTCGGATACGCAGTATTTT	CSATEWDSDTQYF
TRBV28	.	13	TRBJ2-7	many	TGTGCCAGCAGTTTAGCTCTATCCTACGAGCAGTACTTC	CASSLALSYEQYF
TRBV19	.	15	TRBJ1-5	many	TGTGCCAGTAGGATGGGACACCTCGGGGGTCAGCCCCAGCATTTT	CASRMGHLGGQPQHF
TRBV4-1	.	18	TRBJ1-5	.	TGCGCCAGCAGCCAAGCCCTCCAACGGTTCGATAGCAATCAGCCCCAGCATTTT	CASSQALQRFDSNQPQHF
TRBV7-3	TRBD2	16	TRBJ2-2	few	TGTGCCAGCAGCAACCGACTAGCGGTAAACACCGGGGAGCTGTTTTTT	CASSNRLAVNTGELFF
TRBV5-4	.	15	TRBJ2-2	.	TGTGCCAGCAGCTTGGTTTCAACGAACACCGGGGAGCTGTTTTTT	CASSLVSTNTGELFF
TRBV20-1	.	18	TRBJ2-3	many	TGCAGTGCTAGAGATTTAGGTGCCGGGACTGAGGACACAGATACGCAGTATTTT	CSARDLGAGTEDTDTQYF
TRBV20-1	TRBD2	15	TRBJ2-1	many	TGCAGTGCTAGATGGGGACTAGCGGTCGACAATGAGCAGTTCTTC	CSARWGLAVDNEQFF
TRBV20-1	.	13	TRBJ1-4	.	TGCAGTGCTAGGCTCTCAACTAATGAAAAACTGTTTTTT	CSARLSTNEKLFF
TRBV7-9	.	15	TRBJ2-3	few	TGTGCCAGCAGCTCAGCACGAGGTGGGAGGGATACGCAGTATTTT	CASSSARGGRDTQYF
TRBV5-8	.	8	TRBJ2-1	many	TGTGCCAGCAGCTTGGGGTTCTTC	CASSLGFF
TRBV25-1	.	14	TRBJ2-5	many	TGTGCCAGCAGTGGATTTAGAGGGGGAGAGACCCAGTACTTC	CASSGFRGGETQYF
TRBV10-3	.	14	TRBJ1-2	many	TGTGCCATCAGTCCCGACAGCACTAACTATGGCTACACCTTC	CAISPDSTNYGYTF
TRBV5-6	TRBD2	17	TRBJ2-3	many	TGTGCCAGCAGCTTGGCCCGGACTAGCGGGGGAGGAGATACGCAGTATTTT	CASSLARTSGGGDTQYF
TRBV7-2	TRBD1	15	TRBJ1-1	few	TGTGCCAGCAGCTCAACAGGGGGCAGGGCACCTGAAGCTTTCTTT	CASSSTGGRAPEAFF
TRBV12-3/TRBV12-4	.	13	TRBJ1-2	few	TGTGCCAGCAGTTTTGCAGAGAGCGGGGTCATAACCTTC	CASSFAESGVITF
TRBV19	TRBD1	14	TRBJ1-2	many	TGTGCCAGTAGTCCGGGACAGGGAGTAGGTGGCTACACCTTC	CASSPGQGVGGYTF
TRBV7-2	.	16	TRBJ1-2	many	TGTGCCAGCAGCCCCCGAACAGCGAAAATCAACTATGGCTACACCTTC	CASSPRTAKINYGYTF
TRBV9	.	16	TRBJ1-1	few	TGTGCCAGCAGCGTACGAGAGACGGGCACCCGCACTGAAGCTTTCTTT	CASSVRETGTRTEAFF
TRBV20-1	.	15	TRBJ2-3	many	TGCAGTGCTAGTACACCGGGACCACAAACAGATACGCAGTATTTT	CSASTPGPQTDTQYF
TRBV27	.	12	TRBJ2-7	many	TGTGCCACCACGGGGGCCTCCTACGAGCAGTACTTC	CATTGASYEQYF